These T cell receptor beta chains were read from a single sample in a study of T cell responses to AZD1222 COVID-19 vaccine. Assay: immunoSEQ multiplex PCR; the TCRdb copy retains only in-frame clones and omits some. The table has more than 250,000 clones, 90% to 95% seen once. Specimen: peripheral blood, collected on day 0 of AZD1222 vaccination. Source of these receptors: an adult in good health. The CDR3 runs from the conserved cysteine through the conserved F or W. The D gene is left open where the match is weak. Some rows have no size entry. The others give once, few or many, or a class for an expanded clone.

D gene	J gene	V gene	CDR3 length	clone size	CDR3 protein	CDR3 DNA
TRBD1	TRBJ2-7	TRBV7-9	19	-	CASSPTQIPTGDGSYEQYF	TGTGCCAGCAGCCCTACCCAAATCCCCACAGGGGATGGATCCTACGAGCAGTACTTC
TRBD1	TRBJ2-3	TRBV5-4	16	-	CASSLGGQGRTDTQYF	TGTGCCAGCAGCTTGGGGGGACAGGGGAGGACAGATACGCAGTATTTT
TRBD2	TRBJ2-7	TRBV7-9	14	-	CASSPRGDPYEQYF	TGTGCCAGCAGCCCCCGGGGGGACCCCTACGAGCAGTACTTC
-	TRBJ2-1	TRBV7-3	11	-	CASSRGNEQFF	TGTGCCAGCAGCCGGGGAAATGAGCAGTTCTTC
-	TRBJ2-7	TRBV28	14	-	CASSLGGVPYEQYF	TGTGCCAGCAGTTTAGGCGGGGTCCCCTACGAGCAGTACTTC
TRBD1	TRBJ1-1	TRBV7-9	15	-	CASSSQGGVNTEAFF	TGTGCCAGCAGCAGCCAGGGGGGAGTGAACACTGAAGCTTTCTTT
-	TRBJ1-5	TRBV30	13	-	CAWSRGPNQPQHF	TGTGCCTGGAGTCGGGGTCCTAATCAGCCCCAGCATTTT
-	TRBJ1-1	TRBV4-2	14	-	CASSQDRYTAEAFF	TGTGCCAGCAGCCAAGACAGGTATACGGCTGAAGCTTTCTTT
TRBD2	TRBJ2-2	TRBV2	16	-	CASSERLAANTGELFF	TGTGCCAGCAGTGAAAGACTAGCCGCGAACACCGGGGAGCTGTTTTTT
-	TRBJ2-1	TRBV28	13	-	CASSPTRRREQFF	TGTGCCAGCAGCCCGACTAGGCGGCGAGAGCAGTTCTTC
-	TRBJ2-2	TRBV2	13	-	CASSEGSSGELFF	TGTGCCAGCAGCGAGGGGTCGAGCGGGGAGCTGTTTTTT
TRBD1	TRBJ1-2	TRBV7-2	15	-	CASSPRQGSSYGYTF	TGTGCCAGCAGCCCTCGACAGGGGAGCAGCTATGGCTACACCTTC
-	TRBJ1-1	TRBV10-3	14	once	CAISESKINTEAFF	TGTGCCATCAGTGAGTCCAAGATTAACACTGAAGCTTTCTTT
-	TRBJ2-1	TRBV27	16	-	CASSLLGPGARSEQFF	TGTGCCAGCAGTTTATTGGGACCGGGGGCGAGGAGTGAGCAGTTCTTC
-	TRBJ2-1	TRBV15	19	once	CATSREHKPGNHSYNEQFF	TGTGCCACCAGCAGAGAACACAAGCCAGGCAATCACTCCTACAATGAGCAGTTCTTC
-	TRBJ1-5	TRBV10-3	14	-	CAISEAGANQPQHF	TGTGCCATCAGTGAGGCAGGGGCGAATCAGCCCCAGCATTTT
-	TRBJ1-4	TRBV5-5	17	-	CASSLGWFSAANEKLFF	TGTGCCAGCAGCTTGGGTTGGTTTTCCGCGGCTAATGAAAAACTGTTTTTT
TRBD1	TRBJ2-7	TRBV5-6	15	-	CASSAVGDRVYEQYF	TGTGCCAGCAGCGCGGTTGGGGACAGGGTCTACGAGCAGTACTTC
-	TRBJ1-2	TRBV5-4	13	-	CASSPERNYGYTF	TGTGCCAGCAGCCCGGAGAGAAACTATGGCTACACCTTC
TRBD1	TRBJ2-7	TRBV5-4	14	-	CASTPGTGNYEQYF	TGTGCCAGCACCCCCGGGACAGGGAACTACGAGCAGTACTTC
TRBD2	TRBJ2-3	TRBV9	16	-	CASSVEISGRTDTQYF	TGTGCCAGCAGCGTAGAGATTAGCGGGAGGACAGATACGCAGTATTTT
TRBD1	TRBJ2-7	TRBV28	14	-	CASSLSGTDYEQYF	TGTGCCAGCAGTTTATCGGGGACAGACTACGAGCAGTACTTC
-	TRBJ1-5	TRBV6-5	15	once	CASSTGGYSNQPQHF	TGTGCCAGCAGCACAGGAGGGTATAGCAATCAGCCCCAGCATTTT
-	TRBJ2-7	TRBV28	16	once	CASSLEGGDGSYEQYF	TGTGCCAGCAGTTTAGAGGGTGGAGACGGATCCTACGAGCAGTACTTC
TRBD1	TRBJ2-1	TRBV6-2/TRBV6-3	19	-	CASSYFRDRGSRYDSEQFF	TGTGCCAGCAGTTACTTCCGGGACAGGGGCTCCCGGTATGACAGCGAGCAGTTCTTC
TRBD2	TRBJ2-1	TRBV5-4	15	-	CASSTGTSGSNEQFF	TGTGCCAGCAGCACCGGGACTAGCGGGAGCAATGAGCAGTTCTTC
-	TRBJ1-6	TRBV4-1	15	-	CASSQASSYNSPLHF	TGCGCCAGCAGCCAAGCCAGCTCCTATAATTCACCCCTCCACTTT
-	TRBJ2-7	TRBV3-1/TRBV3-2	11	-	CASSQLDEQYF	TGTGCCAGCAGCCAACTCGACGAGCAGTACTTC
-	TRBJ2-7	TRBV15	15	-	CATSRQGTSGYEQYF	TGTGCCACCAGCAGGCAGGGTACCTCCGGCTACGAGCAGTACTTC
TRBD2	TRBJ2-1	TRBV19	13	-	CASSRAERGAQFF	TGTGCCAGTAGTAGAGCCGAGCGGGGAGCGCAGTTCTTC
-	TRBJ2-7	TRBV7-8	14	-	CASSFYREPYEQYF	TGTGCCAGCAGCTTTTACAGGGAACCCTACGAGCAGTACTTC
-	TRBJ2-1	TRBV11-3	13	-	CASSLQGYNEQFF	TGTGCCAGCAGCTTGCAGGGCTACAATGAGCAGTTCTTC
TRBD2	TRBJ2-3	TRBV19	14	-	CASRTSPSTDTQYF	TGTGCCAGTAGGACTAGCCCGAGCACAGATACGCAGTATTTT
TRBD1	TRBJ1-4	TRBV5-1	14	-	CASRGQSTNEKLFF	TGCGCCAGCAGGGGACAGTCAACTAATGAAAAACTGTTTTTT
TRBD1	TRBJ2-3	TRBV15	17	-	CATSRLGTGPSTDTQYF	TGTGCCACCAGCAGGCTCGGGACAGGTCCTAGCACAGATACGCAGTATTTT
TRBD2	TRBJ2-5	TRBV30	17	-	CAWSVGTSGSLMETQYF	TGTGCCTGGAGTGTTGGGACTAGCGGGAGCTTAATGGAGACCCAGTACTTC
TRBD1	TRBJ2-5	TRBV5-1	14	-	CASTVTGGTETQYF	TGCGCCAGCACGGTAACAGGGGGGACAGAGACCCAGTACTTC
-	TRBJ1-2	TRBV10-2	15	-	CASRLNRELNYGYTF	TGCGCCAGCAGGTTGAACAGAGAGCTTAACTATGGCTACACCTTC
TRBD1	TRBJ2-7	TRBV29-1	13	-	CSVLQQGDYEQYF	TGCAGCGTTTTACAACAGGGGGACTACGAGCAGTACTTC
-	TRBJ1-1	TRBV3-1/TRBV3-2	13	once	CASSQGAVGEAFF	TGTGCCAGCAGCCAAGGCGCGGTCGGTGAAGCTTTCTTT
TRBD2	TRBJ2-3	TRBV5-1	16	-	CASSLDAGGFTDTQYF	TGCGCCAGCAGCTTGGATGCGGGGGGATTCACAGATACGCAGTATTTT
-	TRBJ2-3	TRBV30	13	once	CAWRLASGDTQYF	TGTGCCTGGAGGTTGGCCAGCGGAGATACGCAGTATTTT
-	TRBJ2-7	TRBV2	13	-	CASSVGASYEQYF	TGTGCCAGCAGCGTCGGGGCTTCCTACGAGCAGTACTTC
-	TRBJ2-6	TRBV5-6	16	-	CASSPGSPKGANVLTF	TGTGCCAGCAGCCCCGGGTCCCCCAAAGGGGCCAACGTCCTGACTTTC
TRBD1	TRBJ1-1	TRBV5-1	15	-	CASSPAGTAGTEAFF	TGCGCCAGCAGCCCAGCCGGGACAGCGGGCACTGAAGCTTTCTTT
TRBD1	TRBJ1-2	TRBV19	15	-	CASSSTGGAYYGYTF	TGTGCCAGTAGTAGCACAGGGGGCGCGTACTATGGCTACACCTTC
TRBD1	TRBJ1-1	TRBV2	12	-	CASRDRNTEAFF	TGTGCCAGCCGGGACAGGAACACTGAAGCTTTCTTT
-	TRBJ2-6	TRBV28	13	-	CASTKTRANVLTF	TGTGCCAGCACTAAGACGCGGGCCAACGTCCTGACTTTC
-	TRBJ1-6	TRBV7-9	14	-	CASSRGVGNSPLHF	TGTGCCAGCAGCAGAGGGGTGGGTAATTCACCCCTCCACTTT
-	TRBJ2-7	TRBV5-1	16	-	CASSITRGAGWSEQYF	TGCGCCAGCAGCATTACGAGGGGGGCTGGTTGGAGCGAGCAGTACTTC